Below are 21 T cell receptor beta chains sequenced from a single sample in a study of CD8+CD57+ T cells in acquired aplastic anemia. Profiles of TCR beta VDJ and CDR3 were generated from a genomic DNA template. TCRdb itself ran the reads through MiXCR, one entry per CDR3 protein. Counted here are around 250,000 distinct CDR3 sequences, approximately 86% occurring once; the ten biggest clones make up 35% to 50%. Sequenced patients had shown CD8+CD57+ cell expansion by flow cytometry. The source material was sorted CD4+, CD8+, or CD8+CD57+ T cells (not recorded which) from PBMCs. The source of these receptors is a human donor with aplastic anemia.

The V and J genes are TRBV19 and TRBJ2-4, with D uncertain. Germline CDR1 and CDR2: LNHDA and SQIVND (reference sequence). This CDR3 is 12 amino acids long. Trimming shortened V by 1 base and J by 7 bases, and 5 bases separated the two germline ends. The CDR3 sequence is CASSIAGNIQYF. The CDR3 DNA follows: TGTGCCAGTAGTATAGCTGGGAACATTCAGTACTTC. Looking up the rest from reference TRBV19 and TRBJ2-4 gives the full variable domain: DGGITQSPKYLFRKEGQNVTLSCEQNLNHDAMYWYRQDPGQGLRLIYYSQIVNDFQKGDIAEGYSVSREKKESFPLTVTSAQKNPTAFYLCASSIAGNIQYFGAGTRLSVL.

Comments on this clonotype: A read error is likely, as this CDR3 ends without the conserved phenylalanine or tryptophan. The DNA is omitted, as the CDR3 cannot be located on it reliably, and the CDR3 follows TCRdb's listing. The CDR3 sequence is CASSRVPGELFFYV. The rearrangement links TRBV7-9 to TRBJ2-5; the DNA was not used to check the table's D call, TRBD2. The CDR3 length equals 14 residues, ends included. Germline CDR1 is SEHNR and CDR2 is FQNEAQ (reference sequence).

Points on this clonotype: Because the CDR3 is missing its conserved closing phenylalanine or tryptophan, this is likely a read error. The CDR3 here is CASSLGRSEETQYL. The CDR3 DNA reads as TGTGCCAGCAGCTTAGGCAGAAGCGAGGAGACCCAGTACCTC. The J gene is TRBJ2-5, the V gene TRBV7-9; no clear D gene. Germline CDR1 reads SEHNR; CDR2 reads FQNEAQ (reference sequence). V lost 1 base and J 5 bases, leaving 11 bases between the germline ends. This CDR3 has 14 residues.

CDR3 sequence: CASSLTGTQNNEQFF. DNA for the CDR3: TGTGCCAGCAGCTTGACCGGGACACAAAACAATGAGCAGTTCTTC. The chain employs TRBV7-9 and TRBJ2-1, with a weak D call TRBD1 (6 bases). The V and J ends lost 3 bases and 5 bases respectively, with 14 bases between them. The CDR3 is made up of 15 amino acids. Per germline, CDR1 SEHNR and CDR2 FQNEAQ (reference sequence).

The rearrangement links TRBV7-8 to TRBJ2-5; TRBD2 agrees at 7 bases. The CDR3 has 16 amino acids. V lost 5 bases to trimming and J lost 4 bases; unmatched junction nucleotides: 13. Germline CDR1 reads SGHVS; CDR2 reads FQNEAQ. CDR3 bases: TGTGCCAGCAGCCGAGCCGGACTAGTCGTGGCAGAGACCCAGTACTTC. Translating gives CASSRAGLVVAETQYF.

The J gene is TRBJ2-7, the V gene TRBV19, with TRBD1 matching over 11 bases. J was trimmed by 4 bases and V by 3 bases; bases with no gene match: 5. Germline CDR1 is LNHDA and CDR2 is SQIVND (reference sequence). This CDR3 has 15 residues. The CDR3, as DNA: TGTGCCAGTAGTATCGACCGGGACAGGGGGTACGAGCAGTACTTC. This translates into CASSIDRDRGYEQYF.

The rearrangement joins TRBV15 to TRBJ2-5; 11 bases map to TRBD1. The CDR3 loop spans 14 amino acids. Germline CDR1 reads LNHNV; CDR2 reads YYDKDF (reference sequence). CDR3 amino acids: CVCTGQGARETQYF. CDR3 in DNA: TGTGTCTGTACCGGACAGGGGGCCAGGGAGACCCAGTACTTC.

In its sample, this clonotype was seen once. One end of the junction does not line up with germline, which may come from a read error. The chain has TRBV7-6 and TRBJ1-1; D is uncertain. Germline V gives CDR1 SGHVS, CDR2 FNYEAQ. The CDR3 length is 15 residues. The CDR3 here is CASSLDLTRYTVAFF. CDR3 nucleotides: TGTGCCAGCAGCTTAGATCTGACACGTTACACTGTAGCTTTCTTT.

This chain uses TRBV7-8 with TRBJ2-3, with unresolved D. The closer fit of TRBJ1-5 to the DNA end suggests the J call may be wrong. Per the germline V gene, CDR1 is SGHVS and CDR2 is FQNEAQ. The CDR3 covers 13 residues. Written as DNA, the CDR3 is TGTGCCAGCAGCGAAGCGGGCACAGATACGCAGCATTTT. This translates into CASSEAGTDTQHF.

The chain carries TRBV9 and TRBJ2-5, with D tentatively TRBD1 or TRBD2 (6 bases each). The V and J ends lost 4 bases and 4 bases respectively, with 17 bases between them. The CDR3 runs 15 residues. Germline V lookup: CDR1 SGDLS, CDR2 YYNGEE. Here the CDR3 reads CASSLGGQSTETQYF. The CDR3 DNA reads as TGTGCCAGCAGCCTAGGGGGGCAGAGCACAGAGACCCAGTACTTC.

This chain connects TRBV7-9 to TRBJ2-6; D unresolved. This CDR3 contains 16 residues. CDR1 and CDR2 from the germline V gene are SEHNR and FQNEAQ (reference sequence). The V and J ends lost 8 bases and 15 bases respectively, with 29 bases between them. In DNA, the CDR3 is TGTGCCAGCCAGGTGGCTGGTGGGTACGAGTACTTCGGCCTGACTTTC. Translation: CASQVAGGYEYFGLTF.

The gene calls are TRBV7-9 and TRBJ1-1; a weak D match, TRBD1 (6 bases). V was clipped by 0 bases and J by 1 base, with 6 bases between them. In germline, CDR1 is SEHNR, CDR2 FQNEAQ (reference sequence). CDR3 length equals 14 residues. CDR3 in amino acids: CASSLADRNTEAFF. In DNA form, the CDR3 reads TGTGCCAGCAGCTTAGCGGACAGGAACACTGAAGCTTTCTTT.

A word on this clonotype: Since the CDR3 does not end with the conserved phenylalanine or tryptophan, this likely comes from a read error. It is unclear where the CDR3 begins or ends on the DNA, so no DNA is shown, and the CDR3 is as TCRdb lists it. The CDR3 is CASSEGLADTVTL. The V gene is TRBV9, the J gene TRBJ2-1; the D segment call TRBD2 is taken from the table without a DNA check. The CDR3 spans 13 amino acids, including both terminal residues. Germline V lookup: CDR1 SGDLS, CDR2 YYNGEE.

This chain connects TRBV7-9 to TRBJ2-7; TRBD2 is a possible D gene (6 bases). Germline V gives CDR1 SEHNR, CDR2 FQNEAQ (reference sequence). This CDR3 comprises 16 residues. The V gene lost 5 bases and the J gene lost 7 bases, with 24 bases spanning the gap. This CDR3 is CASSTTGGASAAEQYV. In nucleotides, the CDR3 is TGTGCCAGCAGCACAACGGGCGGGGCATCCGCCGCGGAGCAGTACGTC.

The chain employs TRBV29-1 and TRBJ1-1, with D perhaps matching TRBD1 (5 bases). Germline values: CDR1 SQVTM, CDR2 ANQGSEA. V was cut by 5 bases and J by 4 bases, with 14 bases left in between. The CDR3 has 13 amino acids. The CDR3 nucleotides read TGCAGCGTTATGAGGGGCGAGGGCACTGAAGCTTTCTTT. Amino acids: CSVMRGEGTEAFF.

This chain connects TRBV9 to TRBJ2-7; the D is unclear. Trimming left V 0 bases short and J 2 bases short, with 12 bases between. The CDR3 is made up of 15 amino acids. Germline V gives CDR1 SGDLS, CDR2 YYNGEE. DNA for the CDR3: TGTGCCAGCAGCGTAGGTGGAGACTTAACCTACGAGCAGTACTTC. Protein sequence: CASSVGGDLTYEQYF.

V is TRBV20-1 and J is TRBJ2-1, with a weak D call TRBD2 (7 bases). V lost 5 bases, J lost 0 bases, and 17 bases lay in between. Per the germline V gene, CDR1 is DFQATT and CDR2 is SNEGSKA (reference sequence). There are 16 residues in the CDR3. The CDR3 DNA follows: TGCAGTGCTGGCTTGGCGGGGGCCTCCTCCTACAATGAGCAGTTCTTC. Encoded protein: CSAGLAGASSYNEQFF.

V and J are TRBV7-3 and TRBJ1-1, with unresolved D. There are 14 residues in the CDR3. Germline CDR1 reads SGHTA; CDR2 reads FQGTGA. Trimming stripped 0 bases from V and 4 bases from J, with 9 bases between. CDR3 sequence (DNA): TGTGCCAGCAGCTTAACATCCCGTACCACTGAAGCTTTCTTT. Translation: CASSLTSRTTEAFF.

This clonotype was recorded once. One end of the junction fails to match germline, which may point to a read error. The chain links TRBV7-3 to TRBJ1-4, with D tentatively TRBD1 (5 bases). CDR3 length: 15 residues. The V gene's germline CDR1 is SGHTA and CDR2 FQGTGA. The CDR3 nucleotides read TGTGCCAGCAGAATAAAGGGGAAAACCGATGAAAACCTGTTTTTT. It codes for CASRIKGKTDENLFF.

V gene TRBV7-3 combines with J gene TRBJ2-7, with TRBD2 matching 8 bases. The J call could be wrong; TRBJ2-1 is a better fit for the DNA end. Germline values: CDR1 SGHTA, CDR2 FQGTGA. The CDR3 is 14 amino acids. CDR3 loop: CASSPGGGSDEQFF. The CDR3 DNA reads TGTGCCAGCAGCCCCGGCGGGGGGAGCGATGAGCAGTTCTTC.

To note about this clonotype: Its ends do not fully match the called genes, so a read error is possible. The J gene is TRBJ2-3, the V gene TRBV7-9; D gene ambiguous. The CDR3 is 14 amino acids. Per the germline V gene, CDR1 is SEHNR and CDR2 is FQNEAQ (reference sequence). This chain's CDR3 is CASSFSDTQYSGPF. CDR3 nucleotides: TGTGCCAGCAGCTTCTCAGATACGCAGTATTCTGGCCCATTT.